A selection of T cell receptor beta chains follows, all from one sample in a study of cytomegalovirus exposure and HLA in healthy donors. Libraries were prepared by immunoSEQ multiplex PCR; TCRdb keeps only in-frame clonotypes and omits some of them. Altogether 100,000 to 150,000 clones are present, about 70% being singletons, with the ten largest covering about 3%. Specimen: PBMCs. These receptors were taken from a woman aged 55 to 70 in good health and CMV-seropositive. The conserved cysteine and the conserved F or W are not part of the CDR3 here. The listing skips clone size in some rows; elsewhere it reads once, few, many or a size class.

V gene,clone size,CDR3 protein
TRBV9,once,ASSPWWRNTEAF
TRBV7-3,.,ASSPEPADTEAF
TRBV11-2,few,ASSTALTGANVLT
TRBV12-5,.,ASGGEAGFNQPQH
TRBV19,.,ASTDLTGNTGELF
TRBV6-5,.,ASSYFGTGVGNTIY
TRBV19,.,ASSTGTAQETQY
TRBV5-1,few,ASTPDSREKLF
TRBV2,.,ASRIRQGYGYT
TRBV28,.,ASSSSPGAAPNTEAF
TRBV11-2,.,ASSLYRGQETQY
TRBV29-1,.,SVVGQGVTNEKLF
TRBV28,once,ASRLIATGGNQPQH
TRBV7-7,.,ASSLEGAHEQF
TRBV5-1,.,ASSLSRQGVADTQY
TRBV9,.,ASSEEQGNQPQH
TRBV7-2,.,ASSLAGAPNTDTQY
TRBV6-5,.,ASSSLTEYNSPLH
TRBV11-2,.,ASSPTGGWETQY
TRBV27,once,ASKIKPTNEKLF
TRBV14,.,ASSLGQFPISYEQY
TRBV5-1,.,ASSSQGPVDSPLH
TRBV7-6,.,ASRPRLANTGELF
TRBV5-1,.,ASSPDGNGIYEKLF
TRBV10-1,.,ASSLQGFYEQY
TRBV7-9,.,ASQSTTSDSSTDTQY
TRBV7-9,.,ASSRDTFYNEQF
TRBV19,.,ASNGDRLRGYT
TRBV10-3,.,AARGARQETQY
TRBV5-1,.,ASSLDRGQVQF
TRBV2,.,ASSSLTPANTGELF
TRBV6-5,.,ASRTGTGGNYGYT
TRBV5-4,.,ASSPTSGGLHNEQF
TRBV7-3,.,ASSLTLMGQGEAF
TRBV5-1,.,ASSFTTGELGYEQY
TRBV5-8,.,ASSLEGGRAF
TRBV28,.,ASSLSSEPPSGANVLT
TRBV6-5,.,ASSTTVSYEQY
TRBV12-5,.,ASDPGQLTGELF
TRBV6-5,.,ASKTGSNQPQH
TRBV19,.,ASSIVTGFNGELF
TRBV7-3,.,ASSLMDRFETEAF
TRBV19,.,ASSSPGGRGGNEQF
TRBV7-3,.,ASSLGGGGYNEQF
TRBV11-2,.,ASSSSYGYT
TRBV4-1,.,ASSQDGGQGKTEAF
TRBV16,.,ASSQIADTDTQY
TRBV7-9,.,ASSLTGGADGYT
TRBV2,.,ARSRGKSQPQH
TRBV5-4,once,ASSLAGSTDTQY
TRBV5-5,.,ASSLAQDSYEQY
TRBV15,.,ATSPPGTGGYEQY
TRBV28,.,ASTQGQENQPQH